Listed below are T cell receptor beta chains from one sample, sequenced in a study of blood T cell repertoires in COVID-19. Repertoires were generated with immunoSEQ multiplex PCR, while TCRdb's copy carries only in-frame clones and drops some. The data show about 44,000 clones, 82% seen once. What was sequenced was peripheral blood. These receptor sequences come from a woman aged 70-85 years with acute or convalescent COVID-19. The CDR3 runs from the conserved cysteine through the conserved F or W. The D gene is left open where the match is weak. Not every row has a clone size; where given, it reads once, few, many or a size class.

J gene	D gene	V gene	clone size	CDR3 DNA	CDR3 protein
TRBJ1-5	TRBD1	TRBV6-6	-	TGTGCCAGCACCGGACAGGGGCAAGTTCAGCCCCAGCATTTT	CASTGQGQVQPQHF
TRBJ1-1	-	TRBV15	-	TGTGCCACCAGCAGAGGACAGGCCGGTGGGAAAAGAACTGAAGCTTTCTTT	CATSRGQAGGKRTEAFF
TRBJ2-1	TRBD2	TRBV10-1	-	TGCGCCAGCGCGGGGGATGAGGCGGTGGAGTTCTTC	CASAGDEAVEFF
TRBJ1-2	TRBD1	TRBV29-1	-	TGCAGCGTAAGGGGACAGGGGAAAAATTTTGATGGCTACACCTTC	CSVRGQGKNFDGYTF
TRBJ2-1	TRBD2	TRBV7-8	-	TGTGCCAGCAAGCTAGCGGGAGTCGACGAGCAGTTCTTC	CASKLAGVDEQFF
TRBJ2-3	-	TRBV7-2	once	TGTGCCAGCAGCTTAGTTGGCTCCGGGAAAGCAGATACGCAGTATTTT	CASSLVGSGKADTQYF
TRBJ2-7	TRBD1	TRBV30	-	TGTGCCTGGAGGCCTTTAAATACCGGGACAGGGCCCTACGAGCAGTACTTC	CAWRPLNTGTGPYEQYF
TRBJ1-1	TRBD1	TRBV19	once	TGTGCCAGTAGTATAGATCGATCAGGGGGCACTGAAGCTTTCTTT	CASSIDRSGGTEAFF
TRBJ1-1	-	TRBV13	-	TGTGCCAGCAGCTTTAATAGACAGACAAACACTGAAGCTTTCTTT	CASSFNRQTNTEAFF
TRBJ1-2	TRBD1	TRBV7-2	-	TGTGCCAGCAGCTCTCCGGGACAGTCTAACTATAGCTACACCTTC	CASSSPGQSNYSYTF
TRBJ2-5	TRBD1	TRBV9	once	TGTGCCAGCAGCTTACAGGGGGGTGTTGGACAAGAGACCCAGTACTTC	CASSLQGGVGQETQYF
TRBJ2-7	-	TRBV2	-	TGTGCCAGCAGTGACCCGGGTTCATTTTCCGAGCAGTACTTC	CASSDPGSFSEQYF
TRBJ2-2	TRBD2	TRBV5-1	few	TGCGCCAGCAGCCTGGGACAACTAGCGGGAGACGGCGGGGAGCTGTTTTTT	CASSLGQLAGDGGELFF
TRBJ2-3	TRBD2	TRBV14	-	TGTGCCAGCAGGGGGAATATAAGACTAGCGGGAGGACCTGAGGATACGCAGTATTTT	CASRGNIRLAGGPEDTQYF
TRBJ1-4	TRBD1	TRBV5-1	-	TGCGCCAGCAGCTACCAGACAGGGACAAATGAAAAACTGTTTTTT	CASSYQTGTNEKLFF
TRBJ2-7	-	TRBV6-5	-	TGTGCCAGCAGTTACCCCCACCCCACAGGGAACGAGCAGTACTTC	CASSYPHPTGNEQYF
TRBJ2-2	-	TRBV6-5	-	TGTGCCAGCAGTTACTCTGTCACAGGGAAGGCCGGGGAGCTGTTTTTT	CASSYSVTGKAGELFF
TRBJ2-4	TRBD2	TRBV28	once	TGTGCCAGCAGTTCCCCCGGACTAGCGGTCAAAAACATTCAGTACTTC	CASSSPGLAVKNIQYF
TRBJ2-1	TRBD2	TRBV19	-	TGTGCCAGTAGTGTCAGCGGGAGGGGTAATGAGCAGTTCTTC	CASSVSGRGNEQFF
TRBJ1-2	-	TRBV3-1/TRBV3-2	-	TGTGCCAGCAGCCGAACGGCCGGACAGAACTATGGCTACACCTTC	CASSRTAGQNYGYTF
TRBJ2-1	TRBD1	TRBV7-7	once	TGTGCTAGCAGCTTACGACAGGGGATTGACAATGAGCAGTTCTTC	CASSLRQGIDNEQFF
TRBJ1-1	TRBD1	TRBV15	-	TGTGCCACCAGCCCCACGCGTACAGGGGGCGGTACTGAAGCTTTCTTT	CATSPTRTGGGTEAFF
TRBJ2-3	TRBD1	TRBV29-1	few	TGCAGCGTCCGGGACAGGGGGCGCGATACGCAGTATTTT	CSVRDRGRDTQYF
TRBJ1-1	-	TRBV28	-	TGTGCCAGCAGTTCACAGGGACGGATCATGAACACTGAAGCTTTCTTT	CASSSQGRIMNTEAFF
TRBJ1-3	-	TRBV7-9	once	TGTGCCAGCAGCTTAGCCGGGTTAGTCACCATATATTTT	CASSLAGLVTIYF
TRBJ1-1	-	TRBV3-1/TRBV3-2	-	TGTGCCAGCAGCCCGATTAGGACTGGGGTGGGGACTGAAGCTTTCTTT	CASSPIRTGVGTEAFF
TRBJ2-5	-	TRBV18	-	TGTGCCAGCTCACCAAGGAGGACGGACGAAGAGACCCAGTACTTC	CASSPRRTDEETQYF
TRBJ2-3	TRBD2	TRBV15	once	TGTGCCACCACCCCGGGAGGGCCCTCAGATACGCAGTATTTT	CATTPGGPSDTQYF
TRBJ1-1	-	TRBV12-3/TRBV12-4	few	TGTGCCAGCAGTTTCAAGGGAGGCACTGAAGCTTTCTTT	CASSFKGGTEAFF
TRBJ2-2	-	TRBV28	-	TGTGCCAGCAGTTCCGACCCGTCTTACAGGGGGGGTATAACCGGGGAGCTGTTTTTT	CASSSDPSYRGGITGELFF
TRBJ1-2	TRBD1	TRBV5-1	once	TGCGCCAGCAGCTTGGCCGCCGGGACAGGAAACTATGGCTACACCTTC	CASSLAAGTGNYGYTF
TRBJ2-5	TRBD2	TRBV6-4	-	TGTGCCAGCAGTGACTGTGCGGGAGGGGTGGAGACCCAGTACTTC	CASSDCAGGVETQYF
TRBJ2-3	TRBD2	TRBV29-1	-	TGCAGCGTTGAAGCGGGAGGGGGGGCCTCAGATACGCAGTATTTT	CSVEAGGGASDTQYF
TRBJ2-1	TRBD2	TRBV28	-	TGTGCCGCCGGGACTAGCGGTACCTACAATGAGCAGTTCTTC	CAAGTSGTYNEQFF
TRBJ2-1	-	TRBV14	-	TGTGCCAGCAGCCAAGATCAAGTTCCAGGACATTACAATGAGCAGTTCTTC	CASSQDQVPGHYNEQFF
TRBJ2-7	-	TRBV30	-	TGTGCCTGGAGTAGTGGGGGCCTCTACGAGCAGTACTTC	CAWSSGGLYEQYF
TRBJ2-7	TRBD1	TRBV27	once	TGTGCCAGCAGTGATCCGGGACAGAACTACGAGCAGTACTTC	CASSDPGQNYEQYF
TRBJ2-3	-	TRBV6-6	-	TGTGCCAGCAGTTACCGGGAGAGCACAGATACGCAGTATTTT	CASSYRESTDTQYF
TRBJ2-7	TRBD2	TRBV5-6	-	TGTGCCAGCAGCGGGGGGGACGGGTACTACGAGCAGTACTTC	CASSGGDGYYEQYF
TRBJ1-2	TRBD1	TRBV7-2	-	TGTGCCAGCAGCTTAGGGGACAGGGGGGTTGGCTACACCTTC	CASSLGDRGVGYTF
TRBJ1-1	TRBD1	TRBV7-3	-	TGTGCCAGCAGCCTCACGACAGGGGGGAACACTGAAGCTTTCTTT	CASSLTTGGNTEAFF
TRBJ1-5	-	TRBV2	-	TGTGCCAGCAGAGCCGGGACACCGGATCAGCCCCAGCATTTT	CASRAGTPDQPQHF
TRBJ2-5	-	TRBV6-6	-	TGTGCCACGGGACTCCCGGTCAAGGAGACCCAGTACTTC	CATGLPVKETQYF
TRBJ2-7	TRBD2	TRBV7-6	-	TGTGCCAGCACCCAATTACCCCCCTCTAGCGGGAGTTTGTACGAGCAGTACTTC	CASTQLPPSSGSLYEQYF
TRBJ1-1	-	TRBV19	-	TGTGCCAGTAGCCCCATGCCCAAAGAGGGCACTGAAGCTTTCTTT	CASSPMPKEGTEAFF
TRBJ2-7	-	TRBV28	-	TGTGCCAGCAGTCTACTAACTTCCCCTCCCTACGAGCAGTACTTC	CASSLLTSPPYEQYF
TRBJ1-2	-	TRBV19	-	TGTGCCAGTAGTGTCGGACAGTTTAACTATGGCTACACCTTC	CASSVGQFNYGYTF
TRBJ1-1	-	TRBV19	-	TGTGCCAGTAGTATAGAAGGTCCCCGGGGGACTGAAGCTTTCTTT	CASSIEGPRGTEAFF
TRBJ2-1	TRBD1	TRBV9	-	TGTGCCAGCAGCGCCGGGGAGGGGACAGGGGTAAGATTAACCTCCTACAATGAGCAGTTCTTC	CASSAGEGTGVRLTSYNEQFF
TRBJ1-5	-	TRBV6-6	-	TGTGCCAGCAGTTATGGGCAGAATCAGCCCCAGCATTTT	CASSYGQNQPQHF
TRBJ2-3	TRBD1	TRBV5-8	-	TGTGCCAGCAAAAACAGGGGGCAGCGCACAGATACGCAGTATTTT	CASKNRGQRTDTQYF
TRBJ1-2	-	TRBV30	-	TGTGCCTGGTCCCCGGGATCCCAGGAAACCTACACCTTC	CAWSPGSQETYTF
TRBJ2-7	-	TRBV29-1	-	TGCAGCGCTACCCCCGGGACTGCTTACGAGCAGTACTTC	CSATPGTAYEQYF
TRBJ1-3	-	TRBV27	-	TGTGCCAGCAGTTTACGGGGGGGGTCCCACTCTGGAAACACCATATATTTT	CASSLRGGSHSGNTIYF
TRBJ2-1	TRBD2	TRBV11-1	once	TGTGCCAGCAGCTTCGGGACCAGCGGGGATGAGCAGTTCTTC	CASSFGTSGDEQFF
TRBJ1-2	TRBD1	TRBV25-1	-	TGTGCCAGCAGTGGATCCTGGACAGGGGGCAATACCTTC	CASSGSWTGGNTF
TRBJ2-1	-	TRBV24-1	-	TGTGCCACCAAAACCGGGCAGGGGCCTTACAATGAGCAGTTCTTC	CATKTGQGPYNEQFF
TRBJ1-1	TRBD1	TRBV25-1	few	TGTGCCAGCAGTGCTGGGACAGGACTGAACACTGAAGCTTTCTTT	CASSAGTGLNTEAFF
TRBJ1-1	TRBD1	TRBV5-4	-	TGTGCCAGCAGCTCCGACAGGGGTTGGGGTTACACTGAAGCTTTCTTT	CASSSDRGWGYTEAFF